The TCR beta chain under discussion was sequenced for a study of T cell changes during pregnancy in multiple sclerosis. This clone was recorded a few times. This CDR3 has 16 amino acids. V lost 6 bases to trimming and J lost 0 bases, with 12 bases between them. Looked up from germline, CDR1 is LNHNV and CDR2 is YYDKDF (reference sequence). TCRdb's copy holds only in-frame clones and misses some; the assay was immunoSEQ multiplex PCR. Of about 47,000 clones in the sample, 80% to 90% were seen once. The chain is built from TRBV15 and TRBJ1-6; D ambiguous. The source is a female donor with multiple sclerosis, enrolled in a pregnancy study. Sequenced material: CD8+ T cells from peripheral blood mononuclear cells, taken in the second trimester of pregnancy. CDR3 amino acids: CATSPWRDSYNSPLHF. The CDR3 DNA reads as TGTGCCACCAGTCCGTGGAGGGACTCCTATAATTCACCCCTCCACTTT.